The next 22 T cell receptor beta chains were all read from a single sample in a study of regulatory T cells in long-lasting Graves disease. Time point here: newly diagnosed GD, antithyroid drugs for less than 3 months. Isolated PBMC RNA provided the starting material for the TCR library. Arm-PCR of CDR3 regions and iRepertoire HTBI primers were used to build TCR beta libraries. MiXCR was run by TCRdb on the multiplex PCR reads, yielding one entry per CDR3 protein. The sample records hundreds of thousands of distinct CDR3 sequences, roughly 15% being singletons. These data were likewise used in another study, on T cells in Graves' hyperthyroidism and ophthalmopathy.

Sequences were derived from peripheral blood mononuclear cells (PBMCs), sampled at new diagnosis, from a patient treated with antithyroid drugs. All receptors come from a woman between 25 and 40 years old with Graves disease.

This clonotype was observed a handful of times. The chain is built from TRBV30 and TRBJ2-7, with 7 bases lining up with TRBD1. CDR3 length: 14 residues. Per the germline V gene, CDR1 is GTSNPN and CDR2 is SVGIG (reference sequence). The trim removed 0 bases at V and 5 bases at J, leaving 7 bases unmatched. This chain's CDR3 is CAWSVVIGGDEQYF. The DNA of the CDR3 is TGTGCCTGGAGTGTAGTGATAGGGGGCGACGAGCAGTACTTC.

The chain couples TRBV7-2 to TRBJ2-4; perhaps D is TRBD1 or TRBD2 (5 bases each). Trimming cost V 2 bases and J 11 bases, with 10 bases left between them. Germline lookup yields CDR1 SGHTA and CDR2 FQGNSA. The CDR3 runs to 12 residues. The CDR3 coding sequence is TGTGCCAGCAGCTTATCACGGGACGTTCAGTACTTC. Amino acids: CASSLSRDVQYF.

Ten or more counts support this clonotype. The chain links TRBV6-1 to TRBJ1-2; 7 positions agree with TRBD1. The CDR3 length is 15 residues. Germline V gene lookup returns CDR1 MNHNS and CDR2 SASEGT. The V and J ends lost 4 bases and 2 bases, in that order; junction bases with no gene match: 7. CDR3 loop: CASSGDRATNYGYTF. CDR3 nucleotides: TGTGCCAGCAGTGGCGACAGGGCTACAAACTATGGCTACACCTTC.

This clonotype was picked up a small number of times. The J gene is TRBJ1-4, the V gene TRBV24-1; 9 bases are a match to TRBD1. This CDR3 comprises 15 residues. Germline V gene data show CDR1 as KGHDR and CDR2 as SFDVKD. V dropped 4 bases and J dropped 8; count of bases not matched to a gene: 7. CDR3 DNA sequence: TGTGCCACCAGTGACTGGCCGGGACAGGGAGAAAAACTGTTTTTT. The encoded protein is CATSDWPGQGEKLFF.

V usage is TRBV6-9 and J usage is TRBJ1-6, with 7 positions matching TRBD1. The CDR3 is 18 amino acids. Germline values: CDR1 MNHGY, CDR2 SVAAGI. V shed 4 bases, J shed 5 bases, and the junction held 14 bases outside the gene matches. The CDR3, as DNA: TGTGCCAGCAGTTTAGGAACCCGGGGACAGCGCAATAATTCACCCCTCCACTTT. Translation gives CASSLGTRGQRNNSPLHF.

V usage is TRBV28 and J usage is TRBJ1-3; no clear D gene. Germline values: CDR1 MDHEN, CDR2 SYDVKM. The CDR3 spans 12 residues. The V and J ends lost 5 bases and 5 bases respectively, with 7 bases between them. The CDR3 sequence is CASSPRRNTIYF. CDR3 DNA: TGTGCCAGCAGTCCCAGGCGAAACACCATATATTTT.

The CDR3 DNA reads TGTGCCATCAGTGAGCGACTAGCGGGAGACTCCTACAATGAGCAGTTCTTC. The encoded protein is CAISERLAGDSYNEQFF. This chain uses TRBV10-3 with TRBJ2-1, with 12 bases matching TRBD2. The CDR3 runs to 17 residues. Germline CDR1 is ENHRY and CDR2 is SYGVKD. V was pared by 2 bases and J by 0 bases, with 2 bases of the junction left unmatched.

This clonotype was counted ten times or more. The CDR3 is CASSYDRVTDTQYF. CDR3 bases: TGTGCCAGCAGTTACGACAGGGTCACAGATACGCAGTATTTT. The rearrangement uses TRBV6-5 and TRBJ2-3; 7 nucleotides match TRBD1. V was clipped by 2 bases and J by 2 bases; unmatched bases: 1. The CDR3 covers 14 residues. Germline loops: CDR1 MNHEY, CDR2 SVGAGI.

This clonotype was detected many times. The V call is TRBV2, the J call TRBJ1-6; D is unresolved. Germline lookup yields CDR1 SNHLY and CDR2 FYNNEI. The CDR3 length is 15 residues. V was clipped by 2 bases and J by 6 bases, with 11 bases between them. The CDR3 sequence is CASSENGLGNSPLHF. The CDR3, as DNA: TGTGCCAGCAGTGAAAACGGGCTGGGTAATTCACCCCTCCACTTT.

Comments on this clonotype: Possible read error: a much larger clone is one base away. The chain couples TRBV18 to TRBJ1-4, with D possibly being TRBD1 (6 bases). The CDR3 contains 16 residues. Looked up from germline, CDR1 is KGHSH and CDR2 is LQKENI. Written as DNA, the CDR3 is TGTGCCGGCTCACCAGTTTCAGGGGCAACTAATGAAAAACTGTTTTTT. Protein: CAGSPVSGATNEKLFF.

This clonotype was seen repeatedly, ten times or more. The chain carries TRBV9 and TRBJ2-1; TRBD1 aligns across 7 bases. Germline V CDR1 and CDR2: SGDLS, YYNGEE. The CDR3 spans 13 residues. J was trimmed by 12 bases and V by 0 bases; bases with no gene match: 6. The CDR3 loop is CASSVEQGKAQFF. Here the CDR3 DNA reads TGTGCCAGCAGCGTAGAACAGGGGAAGGCGCAGTTCTTC.

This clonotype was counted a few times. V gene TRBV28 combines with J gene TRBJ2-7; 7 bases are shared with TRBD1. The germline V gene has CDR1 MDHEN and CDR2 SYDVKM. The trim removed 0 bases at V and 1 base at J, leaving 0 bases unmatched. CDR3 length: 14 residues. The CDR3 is CASSLWGQSYEQYF. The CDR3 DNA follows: TGTGCCAGCAGTTTATGGGGACAGTCCTACGAGCAGTACTTC.

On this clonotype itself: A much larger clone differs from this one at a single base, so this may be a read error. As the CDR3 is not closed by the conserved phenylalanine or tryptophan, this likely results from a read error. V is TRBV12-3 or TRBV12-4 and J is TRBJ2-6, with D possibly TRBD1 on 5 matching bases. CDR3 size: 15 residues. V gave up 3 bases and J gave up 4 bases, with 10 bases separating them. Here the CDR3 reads CASSLQGSGANVLTS. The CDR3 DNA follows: TGTGCCAGCAGTTTGCAGGGTTCCGGGGCCAACGTCCTGACTTCC.

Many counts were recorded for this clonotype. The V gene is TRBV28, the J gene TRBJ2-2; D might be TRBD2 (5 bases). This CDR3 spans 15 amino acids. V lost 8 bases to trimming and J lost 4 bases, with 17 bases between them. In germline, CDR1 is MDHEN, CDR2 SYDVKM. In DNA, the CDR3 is TGTGCCAGCCGAACCCCCGCGGGCGGCACCGGGGAGCTGTTTTTT. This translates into CASRTPAGGTGELFF.

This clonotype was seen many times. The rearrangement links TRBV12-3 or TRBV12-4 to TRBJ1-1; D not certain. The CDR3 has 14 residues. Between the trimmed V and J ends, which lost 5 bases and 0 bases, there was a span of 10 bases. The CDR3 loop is CASSPDYMNTEAFF. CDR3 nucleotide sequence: TGTGCCAGCAGTCCAGACTACATGAACACTGAAGCTTTCTTT.

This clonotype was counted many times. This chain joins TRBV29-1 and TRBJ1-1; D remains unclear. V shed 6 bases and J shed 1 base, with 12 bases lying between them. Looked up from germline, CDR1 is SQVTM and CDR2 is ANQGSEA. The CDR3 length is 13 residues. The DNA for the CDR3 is TGCAGCGTCCAATCACACCCGAACACTGAAGCTTTCTTT. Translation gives CSVQSHPNTEAFF.

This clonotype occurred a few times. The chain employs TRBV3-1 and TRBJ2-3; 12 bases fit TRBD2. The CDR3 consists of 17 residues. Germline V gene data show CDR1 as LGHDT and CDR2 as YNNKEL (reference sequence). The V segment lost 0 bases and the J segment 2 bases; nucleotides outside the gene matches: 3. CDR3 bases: TGTGCCAGCAGCCAAGATGGACTAGCGGGAACCACAGATACGCAGTATTTT. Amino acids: CASSQDGLAGTTDTQYF.

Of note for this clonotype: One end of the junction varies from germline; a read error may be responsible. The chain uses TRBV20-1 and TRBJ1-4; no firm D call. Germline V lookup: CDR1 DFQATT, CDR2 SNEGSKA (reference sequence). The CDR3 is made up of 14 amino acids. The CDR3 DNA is TGCAGTCCTAGAGAGCGAAGAACTAATGAAAAACTGTTTTTT. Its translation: CSPRERRTNEKLFF.

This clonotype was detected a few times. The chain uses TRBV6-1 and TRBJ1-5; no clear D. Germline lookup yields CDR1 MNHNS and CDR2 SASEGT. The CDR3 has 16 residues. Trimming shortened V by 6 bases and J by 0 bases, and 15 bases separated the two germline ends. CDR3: CASSSRSLASNQPQHF. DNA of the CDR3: TGTGCCAGCAGCTCCCGATCCTTGGCTAGCAATCAGCCCCAGCATTTT.

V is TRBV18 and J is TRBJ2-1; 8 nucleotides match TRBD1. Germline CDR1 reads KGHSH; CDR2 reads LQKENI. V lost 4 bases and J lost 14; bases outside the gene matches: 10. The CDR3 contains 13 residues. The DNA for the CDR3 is TGTGCCAGCTCACTCTCCAGGGGGCGAGGGGAGTTCTTC. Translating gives CASSLSRGRGEFF.

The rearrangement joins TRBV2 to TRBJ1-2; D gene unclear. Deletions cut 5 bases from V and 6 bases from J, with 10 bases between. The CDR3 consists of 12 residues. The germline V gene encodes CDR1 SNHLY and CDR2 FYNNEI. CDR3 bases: TGTGCCAGCAGTAAAGGTATAGATGGCTACACCTTC. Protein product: CASSKGIDGYTF.

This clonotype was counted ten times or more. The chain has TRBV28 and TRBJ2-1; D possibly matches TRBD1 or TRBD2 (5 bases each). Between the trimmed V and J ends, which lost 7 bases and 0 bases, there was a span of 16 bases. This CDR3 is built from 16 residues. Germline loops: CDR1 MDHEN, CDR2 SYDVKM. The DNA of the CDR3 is TGTGCCAGCATTCCGATTGAGGGACCCTCCTACAATGAGCAGTTCTTC. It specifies CASIPIEGPSYNEQFF.